The rows below give T cell receptor beta chains drawn from one sample of a study of T cell responses to AZD1222 COVID-19 vaccine. The protocol was immunoSEQ multiplex PCR, while the TCRdb copy is restricted to in-frame clones and leaves out a portion. The sample contains more than 120,000 clones, roughly 90% of which appear only once. This material consisted of peripheral blood, taken 28 days after the second dose of the MenACWY control vaccine. The receptors were gathered from an adult who received the MenACWY meningococcal vaccine as a control. Each CDR3 is given with its conserved first and last residue. Each record gives: J gene, clone size, D gene, V gene, CDR3 DNA, CDR3 protein. D genes are given only for firm matches. The listing skips clone size in some rows; elsewhere it reads once, few, many or a size class.

TRBJ2-7 | . | . | TRBV5-6 | TGTGCCAGCAGCTCCATCCTAGGCTCCTACGAGCAGTACTTC | CASSSILGSYEQYF
TRBJ2-1 | . | . | TRBV2 | TGTGCCGGCGGGGAGTACAATGAGCAGTTCTTC | CAGGEYNEQFF
TRBJ1-5 | . | . | TRBV4-2 | TGTGCCAGCAGCCTCGAATTGGGCAGGGGCGATAGCAATCAGCCCCAGCATTTT | CASSLELGRGDSNQPQHF
TRBJ1-2 | . | TRBD1 | TRBV5-1 | TGCGCCAGCAGCTTGGGGACAGGGATAGACTATGGCTACACCTTC | CASSLGTGIDYGYTF
TRBJ2-3 | . | . | TRBV19 | TGTGCCAGTAGTCCCACCAGGGATACGCAGTATTTT | CASSPTRDTQYF
TRBJ1-6 | . | . | TRBV24-1 | TGTGCCACCAGTGATCCCAGGCCCCGGCCTAATTCACCCCTCCACTTT | CATSDPRPRPNSPLHF
TRBJ1-4 | . | . | TRBV2 | TGTGCCAGCAGTGGGTATGAAAAACTGTTTTTT | CASSGYEKLFF
TRBJ1-5 | . | . | TRBV30 | TGTGCCTGGAGTGTACAACTCAGCAGGGTGGGCAATCAGCCCCAGCATTTT | CAWSVQLSRVGNQPQHF
TRBJ1-1 | . | . | TRBV7-8 | TGTGCCAGCAGCTTGGACCATGTAGAAGCTTTCTTT | CASSLDHVEAFF
TRBJ1-6 | . | . | TRBV6-5 | TGTGCCAGCACCTTACAGGGTGGCGATTCACCCCTCCACTTT | CASTLQGGDSPLHF
TRBJ2-7 | few | . | TRBV7-9 | TGTGCCAGCAGCTTAGCGCCTTCGGTCTCCTACGAGCAGTACTTC | CASSLAPSVSYEQYF
TRBJ1-2 | . | TRBD1 | TRBV11-3 | TGTGCCAGCAGTTCACAGGGGGCCTCTAACTATGGCTACACCTTC | CASSSQGASNYGYTF
TRBJ2-2 | . | . | TRBV11-2 | TGTGCCAGCAGTTCCCTGGGCCGGAGCACCGGGGAGCTGTTTTTT | CASSSLGRSTGELFF
TRBJ1-5 | . | . | TRBV6-6 | TGTGCCAGCACCTCGAGGGGGAGCAATCAGCCCCAGCATTTT | CASTSRGSNQPQHF
TRBJ2-7 | . | TRBD1 | TRBV5-4 | TGTGCCAGCAGCTTGGTCGGCAGGGGGTACACAAGAGACGAGCAGTACTTC | CASSLVGRGYTRDEQYF
TRBJ1-1 | . | . | TRBV20-1 | TGCAGTGCGGGCGGGAGGAATGAAGCTTTCTTT | CSAGGRNEAFF
TRBJ1-2 | . | TRBD1 | TRBV7-2 | TGTGCCAGCAGCGCGGTAACAGGGGCAGGCTATGGCTACACCTTC | CASSAVTGAGYGYTF
TRBJ1-5 | . | . | TRBV19 | TGTGCCAGTAGTATATCGACAGGAAATCAGCCCCAGCATTTT | CASSISTGNQPQHF
TRBJ1-2 | . | . | TRBV19 | TGTGCCAGTAGTAAGGTGTCCCTAGCTAACTATGGCTACACCTTC | CASSKVSLANYGYTF
TRBJ1-4 | . | . | TRBV7-2 | TGTGCCAGCAGCGCAGGATCATGGGAAAAACTGTTTTTT | CASSAGSWEKLFF
TRBJ2-7 | . | . | TRBV29-1 | TGCAGCGTTCAAGGAGGGGAGTACGAGCAGTACTTC | CSVQGGEYEQYF
TRBJ1-2 | . | TRBD1 | TRBV20-1 | TGCAGTGCTAGCGGGACAGGGGAAAACACCTTC | CSASGTGENTF
TRBJ2-3 | . | TRBD2 | TRBV9 | TGTGCCAGCAGCGTACGGACTAGCGGTTTTCGAGATACGCAGTATTTT | CASSVRTSGFRDTQYF
TRBJ2-3 | . | TRBD1 | TRBV27 | TGTGCCAGCCACAGGGGATGGACAGATACGCAGTATTTT | CASHRGWTDTQYF
TRBJ1-1 | . | . | TRBV28 | TGTGCCAGCAGTCTCCCCACAGAGCCAGCTTTCTTT | CASSLPTEPAFF
TRBJ2-3 | . | . | TRBV5-1 | TGCGCCAGCAGCGAGGGGACGGCGAATACGCAGTATTTT | CASSEGTANTQYF
TRBJ1-1 | . | . | TRBV5-4 | TGTGCCAGCAGCTTGTTGGTCAGCCGGAACACTGAAGCTTTCTTT | CASSLLVSRNTEAFF
TRBJ1-2 | . | . | TRBV15 | TGTGCCACCAGCATAGTAGCTAACTATGGCTACACCTTC | CATSIVANYGYTF
TRBJ1-2 | . | . | TRBV5-4 | TGTGCCAGCAGCTCGGACAGAATCTATGGCTACACCTTC | CASSSDRIYGYTF
TRBJ2-7 | . | . | TRBV5-6 | TGTGCCAGCACCGAGACAGGTTACCACGAGCAGTACTTC | CASTETGYHEQYF
TRBJ2-7 | . | . | TRBV7-6 | TGTGCCAGCAGCTATCGACAGGGGCGGGGGTACGAGCAGTACTTC | CASSYRQGRGYEQYF
TRBJ2-2 | . | . | TRBV7-9 | TGTGCCAGCAGCGAGACTGGCGGGGAGCTGTTTTTT | CASSETGGELFF
TRBJ2-3 | . | . | TRBV15 | TGTGCCACCAGCAGAGATCTCGGGGAGCGGTATTTT | CATSRDLGERYF
TRBJ2-1 | . | . | TRBV27 | TGTGCCAGCAGTTTAGCCTACGGGGGTGAGCAGTTCTTC | CASSLAYGGEQFF
TRBJ1-2 | . | TRBD1 | TRBV3-1/TRBV3-2 | TGTGCCAGCAGCCAAAGGACAGGGGACTATGGCTACACCTTC | CASSQRTGDYGYTF
TRBJ2-2 | . | . | TRBV5-1 | TGCGCCAGCAGCTACCCTCTGGGATCCGGGGAGCTGTTTTTT | CASSYPLGSGELFF
TRBJ1-5 | . | TRBD1 | TRBV5-1 | TGCGCCAGCAGCTTGGGGGGGACAGGTTATCAGCCCCAGCATTTT | CASSLGGTGYQPQHF